Presented here are 29 T cell receptor beta chains from one specimen sequenced in a study of T cell repertoires in cytomegalovirus infection (dated by TCRdb to 2018 to 2020). The treatment or condition label on this specimen signifies: in vitro stimulation with specific CMV peptide epitopes to enrich CMV-specific T cells. No cognate antigen is known for these TCRs. Instrument on record: Illumina HiSeq 1500. The public reads were run again by TCRdb, first through fastp at Q25 and then through MiXCR, and only productive beta chains were kept. CDR3 protein sequences are deduplicated, and each keeps its most common genes and DNA. The sample includes approximately 1,000,000 distinct CDR3 sequences, with 30% to 40% observed a single time. The ten top clones hold 11% to 15% of the sample. The sample was cultured CD8+ T cells from PBMCs, taken from culture after CMV antigen stimulation. The source is a human donor in good health (CMV status not recorded). Some clones in this sample may be carry-over from other donors' samples.

The CDR3 is CASSPGRSGANVLTF. The CDR3 nucleotides are TGTGCCAGCAGTCCAGGGCGCTCTGGGGCCAACGTCCTGACTTTC. V is TRBV12-3 or TRBV12-4 and J is TRBJ2-6; tentative D call: TRBD1 (5 bases). There are 15 residues in the CDR3. V lost 5 bases to trimming and J lost 0 bases, with 8 bases between them.

The chain combines TRBV6-1 with TRBJ2-1; D ambiguous. Trimming shortened V by 10 bases and J by 4 bases, and 8 bases separated the two germline ends. This CDR3 contains 11 residues. Germline CDR1 is MNHNS and CDR2 is SASEGT. CDR3 in DNA: TGTGCCAACAACAATTACAATGAGCAGTTCTTC. Its protein is CANNNYNEQFF.

This clonotype occurred many times. The chain is built from TRBV7-8 and TRBJ2-3, with 8 bases aligning to TRBD2. The ends lost 5 bases at V and 5 bases at J; junction bases unmatched: 9. CDR3 length equals 15 residues. CDR1 and CDR2 (germline): SGHVS, FQNEAQ. CDR3 region: CASSQGAGAGDTQYF. The CDR3, as DNA: TGTGCCAGCAGCCAAGGAGCGGGGGCTGGAGATACGCAGTATTTT.

The V call is TRBV2, the J call TRBJ1-1; D unresolved. Trimming took off 3 bases at V and 3 bases at J, with 5 bases between the two ends. This CDR3 contains 12 residues. Germline V gene lookup returns CDR1 SNHLY and CDR2 FYNNEI. The CDR3 nucleotides read TGTGCCAGCAGTGAGTTGGACACTGAAGCTTTCTTT. Its protein is CASSELDTEAFF.

This clonotype turned up a few times. The V gene is TRBV7-9, the J gene TRBJ1-1, with 7 bases aligning to TRBD1. From germline, CDR1 is SEHNR and CDR2 FQNEAQ (reference sequence). The CDR3 runs to 16 residues. Trimming took 4 bases from V and 1 from J; bases not matched to a gene: 9. The CDR3 reads CASSSGQAMGNTEAFF. The CDR3 region has the DNA TGTGCCAGCAGCTCTGGACAGGCAATGGGGAACACTGAAGCTTTCTTT.

This clonotype has more than one count but fewer than ten. This chain links TRBV6-1 with TRBJ2-7; 9 bases line up with TRBD1. Germline V gene data show CDR1 as MNHNS and CDR2 as SASEGT. The CDR3 contains 14 residues. J was trimmed by 6 bases and V by 2 bases; bases with no gene match: 5. The CDR3 DNA is TGTGCCAGCAGTGAAAGGGACAGGGTAACCGAGCAGTACTTC. Translation: CASSERDRVTEQYF.

V usage is TRBV2 and J usage is TRBJ1-5, with D unresolved. V was pared by 4 bases and J by 6 bases, with 10 bases between. Germline CDR1 and CDR2: SNHLY and FYNNEI. The CDR3 spans 13 residues. CDR3 region: CASSAWVGQPQHF. In DNA form, the CDR3 reads TGTGCCAGCAGTGCATGGGTCGGTCAGCCCCAGCATTTT.

This chain connects TRBV27 to TRBJ2-7, with 8 bases aligning to TRBD2. The J segment lost 2 bases and the V segment lost 6 bases, leaving 9 bases of the junction unmatched. CDR1 is MNHEY and CDR2 is SMNVEV in the germline V gene (reference sequence). The CDR3 is 15 residues long. CDR3 sequence reads: CASRIHSGEAYEQYF. The CDR3 nucleotides are TGTGCCAGCAGAATACATAGCGGGGAAGCCTACGAGCAGTACTTC.

This clonotype was detected many times. The chain employs TRBV7-2 and TRBJ1-2, with 7 bases fitting TRBD1. Germline V gene data show CDR1 as SGHTA and CDR2 as FQGNSA. The CDR3 length is 15 residues. V shed 3 bases and J 3 bases; nucleotides not matched to a gene: 7. CDR3 amino acids: CASSFGTGQYYGYTF. CDR3 DNA: TGTGCCAGCAGCTTCGGGACGGGACAGTACTATGGCTACACCTTC.

This clonotype was seen a few times. The chain carries TRBV7-9 and TRBJ1-1; D possibly corresponds to TRBD1 (6 bases). Germline CDR1 reads SEHNR; CDR2 reads FQNEAQ (reference sequence). Deletions cut 4 bases from V and 5 bases from J, with 20 bases between. This CDR3 is built from 16 residues. CDR3 protein: CASSSSALQGLTEAFF. CDR3 nucleotides: TGTGCCAGCAGCTCGTCCGCCTTACAGGGTCTGACTGAAGCTTTCTTT.

V is TRBV12-3 or TRBV12-4 and J is TRBJ2-5; D might be TRBD2 (6 bases). This CDR3 region has 13 residues. V dropped 5 bases and J dropped 5 bases, with 12 bases sitting between them. This CDR3 reads CASSPSDGETQYF. The CDR3 bases are TGTGCCAGCAGTCCTAGCGATGGGGAGACCCAGTACTTC.

J is TRBJ1-2 and V is TRBV12-5; 7 bases are shared with TRBD1. Trimming took 5 bases from V and 7 from J; bases not matched to a gene: 7. Germline values: CDR1 LGHNT, CDR2 FRNRAP. The CDR3 extends over 13 amino acids. For the CDR3, the DNA is TGTGCTAGTGGTCTAACGACAGGGTCTGGCTACACCTTC. Protein product: CASGLTTGSGYTF.

V usage is TRBV12-5 and J usage is TRBJ1-1; weak D call: TRBD1 (6 bases). CDR3 size: 16 residues. Trimming removed 3 bases from V and 4 bases from J, with 18 bases in between. Germline assignment: CDR1 LGHNT and CDR2 FRNRAP. This CDR3 reads CASGFWTDETGTEAFF. The CDR3 DNA reads TGTGCTAGTGGTTTCTGGACAGACGAAACGGGCACTGAAGCTTTCTTT.

This clonotype has only a few counts. This chain links TRBV27 with TRBJ1-5; D is uncertain. The germline CDR1 and CDR2 sequences are MNHEY and SMNVEV (reference sequence). The CDR3 runs 14 residues. V lost 2 bases to trimming and J lost 8 bases, with 13 bases between them. CDR3 nucleotide sequence: TGTGCCAGCAGTTTAGTGGGAGCATTGGAGCCCCAGCATTTT. As protein: CASSLVGALEPQHF.

This clonotype was seen a handful of times. The chain recombines TRBV5-1 with TRBJ2-5; 8 positions agree with TRBD1. The CDR3 sequence is 15 residues long. Germline-derived CDR1 and CDR2 are SGHRS and YFSETQ. Germline trimming cut 3 bases from V and 3 bases from J; bases unmatched to any gene: 7. The CDR3 DNA sequence: TGCGCCAGCAGCTGGGCCGGGACAGGCAAAGAGACCCAGTACTTC. Translation gives CASSWAGTGKETQYF.

This clonotype appeared a few times. The gene calls are TRBV19 and TRBJ1-1, with TRBD1 as a possible D gene (5 bases). This CDR3 comprises 15 residues. Trimming took off 6 bases at V and 4 bases at J, with 18 bases between the two ends. Per germline, CDR1 LNHDA and CDR2 SQIVND (reference sequence). The CDR3 spells CASSHFSGGFTEAFF. The CDR3 DNA reads as TGTGCCAGTAGCCACTTTTCCGGGGGATTCACTGAAGCTTTCTTT.

Only a few counts were recorded for this clonotype. The chain combines TRBV12-3 or TRBV12-4 with TRBJ2-1; 8 bases are a match to TRBD1. The CDR3 spans 12 residues. V trimming: 7 bases; J trimming: 7 bases; junction bases outside the gene matches: 3. CDR3 in amino acids: CASTNRGNEQFF. In nucleotides, the CDR3 is TGTGCCAGCACCAACAGGGGGAATGAGCAGTTCTTC.

In its sample, this clonotype was seen a few times. The chain employs TRBV7-9 and TRBJ1-1; 9 bases are a match to TRBD1. CDR3 size: 17 residues. The trim removed 5 bases at V and 1 base at J, leaving 11 bases unmatched. Germline V gene data show CDR1 as SEHNR and CDR2 as FQNEAQ (reference sequence). DNA of the CDR3: TGTGCCAGCAGCCACACCCGGGGACAGGGAACGAACACTGAAGCTTTCTTT. Protein: CASSHTRGQGTNTEAFF.

V and J are TRBV20-1 and TRBJ2-1; 8 bases agree with TRBD2. This CDR3 contains 15 residues. Germline V gene data show CDR1 as DFQATT and CDR2 as SNEGSKA (reference sequence). The trim removed 0 bases at V and 4 bases at J, leaving 5 bases unmatched. In nucleotides, the CDR3 is TGCAGTGCTAGAGATTTACGGGGGGGTTACAATGAGCAGTTCTTC. It is translated as CSARDLRGGYNEQFF.

This chain connects TRBV6-6 to TRBJ1-5; D not resolved. The CDR3 is made up of 15 amino acids. Trimming left V 6 bases short and J 0 bases short, with 12 bases between. The germline V gene has CDR1 MNHNY and CDR2 SVGAGI (reference sequence). The CDR3 is CASSFGRYSNQPQHF. The CDR3 bases are TGTGCCAGCAGCTTCGGACGTTATAGCAATCAGCCCCAGCATTTT.

This chain uses TRBV12-3 or TRBV12-4 with TRBJ2-1, with D possibly TRBD1 on 5 matching bases. The CDR3 runs 14 residues. V lost 3 bases, J lost 3 bases, and 9 bases lay in between. The CDR3 region is CASSLGQYYNEQFF. The CDR3 nucleotides read TGTGCCAGCAGTTTGGGGCAGTACTACAATGAGCAGTTCTTC.

The genes are TRBV20-1 and TRBJ2-7; D gene unclear. CDR3 length: 12 amino acids. Germline loops: CDR1 DFQATT, CDR2 SNEGSKA (reference sequence). The CDR3 nucleotides read TGCGGTGCGAAGGGCTCGTCCCACGAGCAGTACGTC. Its protein product is CGAKGSSHEQYV.

This clonotype was detected ten times or more. The chain carries TRBV7-8 and TRBJ1-1; possibly TRBD1 for D (5 bases). With 0 bases removed from V and 7 bases from J, the gap between germline ends came to 12 bases. This CDR3 contains 14 residues. In germline, CDR1 is SGHVS, CDR2 FQNEAQ. DNA for the CDR3: TGTGCCAGCAGCTTAGCGGGGGGAAACGATGAAGCTTTCTTT. It translates to CASSLAGGNDEAFF.

The chain joins TRBV6-2 or TRBV6-3 to TRBJ2-3; weak D call: TRBD2 (7 bases). This CDR3 spans 14 amino acids. Germline lookup yields CDR1 MNHEY and CDR2 SVGEGT. Between the trimmed V and J ends, which lost 4 bases and 4 bases, there was a span of 12 bases. The CDR3 loop is CASSWAGAADTQYF. As DNA, the CDR3 is TGTGCCAGCAGTTGGGCGGGGGCAGCAGATACGCAGTATTTT.

The chain is built from TRBV19 and TRBJ2-7; D might be TRBD2 (6 bases). The CDR3 covers 13 residues. The V and J ends lost 5 bases and 3 bases respectively, with 11 bases between them. CDR1 is LNHDA and CDR2 is SQIVND in the germline V gene (reference sequence). The CDR3 reads CASSPRGNYEQYF. CDR3 bases: TGTGCCAGTAGTCCCCGGGGGAACTACGAGCAGTACTTC.

A few counts support this clonotype. The CDR3 region has the DNA TGTGCCACCCAGGGACAAGGAGGAACCGGGGAGCTGTTTTTT. This codes for CATQGQGGTGELFF. This chain joins TRBV24-1 and TRBJ2-2, with D tentatively TRBD1 (6 bases). The CDR3 has 14 amino acids. CDR1 and CDR2 (germline): KGHDR, SFDVKD. V dropped 9 bases and J dropped 5 bases, with 15 bases sitting between them.

This clonotype has ten or more counts. J is TRBJ1-5 and V is TRBV6-2 or TRBV6-3; D might be TRBD1 (5 bases). The CDR3 spans 15 residues. V was pared by 6 bases and J by 2 bases, with 14 bases between. Germline V gene sequence: CDR1 MNHEY, CDR2 SVGEGT. CDR3 in amino acids: CASSQRGQGNQPQHF. As DNA, the CDR3 is TGTGCCAGCAGCCAACGGGGCCAGGGCAATCAGCCCCAGCATTTT.

This clonotype was counted a few times. The chain combines TRBV20-1 with TRBJ1-2; 10 bases are a match to TRBD1. V shed 0 bases and J 5 bases; nucleotides not matched to a gene: 18. The CDR3 contains 19 residues. The germline gives CDR1 DFQATT, CDR2 SNEGSKA (reference sequence). CDR3 region: CSARDISRQGAGFWYGYTF. CDR3 sequence (DNA): TGCAGTGCTAGAGATATCTCCCGACAGGGGGCCGGCTTCTGGTATGGCTACACCTTC.

The chain uses TRBV19 and TRBJ1-1, with no clear D. The CDR3 covers 13 residues. The V end was cut by 5 bases, the J end by 5 bases, with 12 bases between. Germline V lookup: CDR1 LNHDA, CDR2 SQIVND (reference sequence). CDR3 protein: CASSLSLRTEAFF. The CDR3 nucleotides are TGTGCCAGTAGTCTTTCTCTCAGGACTGAAGCTTTCTTT.